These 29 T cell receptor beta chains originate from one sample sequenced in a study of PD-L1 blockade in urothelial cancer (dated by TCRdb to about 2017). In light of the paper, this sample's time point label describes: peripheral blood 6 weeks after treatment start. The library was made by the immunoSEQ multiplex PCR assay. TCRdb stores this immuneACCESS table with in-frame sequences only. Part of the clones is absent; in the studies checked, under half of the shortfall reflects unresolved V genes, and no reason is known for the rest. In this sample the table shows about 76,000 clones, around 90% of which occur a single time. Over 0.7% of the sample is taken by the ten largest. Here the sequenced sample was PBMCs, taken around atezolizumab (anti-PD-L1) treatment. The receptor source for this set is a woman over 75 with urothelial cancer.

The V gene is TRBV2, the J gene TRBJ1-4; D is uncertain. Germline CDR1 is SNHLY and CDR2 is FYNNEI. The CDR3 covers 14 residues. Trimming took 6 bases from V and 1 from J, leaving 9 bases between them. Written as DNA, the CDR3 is TGTGCCAGCAGGAGGCTGCAAACTAATGAAAAACTGTTTTTT. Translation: CASRRLQTNEKLFF.

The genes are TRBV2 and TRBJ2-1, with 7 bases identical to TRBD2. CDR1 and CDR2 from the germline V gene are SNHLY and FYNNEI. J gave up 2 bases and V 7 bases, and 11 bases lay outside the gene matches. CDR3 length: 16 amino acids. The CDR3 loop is CASTSWGGRAYNEQFF. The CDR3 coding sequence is TGTGCCAGCACCTCGTGGGGGGGGAGGGCCTACAATGAGCAGTTCTTC. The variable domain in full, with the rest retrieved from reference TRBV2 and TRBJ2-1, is EPEVTQTPSHQVTQMGQEVILRCVPISNHLYFYWYRQILGQKVEFLVSFYNNEISEKSEIFDDQFSVERPDGSNFTLKIRSTKLEDSAMYFCASTSWGGRAYNEQFFGPGTRLTVL.

CDR3 in DNA: TGTGCCTGGAGTGTCTCTAACTATGGCTACACCTTC. It encodes CAWSVSNYGYTF. The V gene is TRBV30, the J gene TRBJ1-2; D is unresolved. CDR1 and CDR2 from the germline V gene are GTSNPN and SVGIG (reference sequence). The length of the CDR3 is 12 residues. The V end lost 0 bases, the J end lost 0 bases, and 2 bases lay between the germline ends.

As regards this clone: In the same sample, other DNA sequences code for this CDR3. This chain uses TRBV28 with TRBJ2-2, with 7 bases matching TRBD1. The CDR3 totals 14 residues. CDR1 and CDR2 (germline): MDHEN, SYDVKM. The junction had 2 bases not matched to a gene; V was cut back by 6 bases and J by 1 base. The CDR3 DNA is TGTGCCAGCAGGGGACAGCTGAACACCGGGGAGCTGTTTTTT. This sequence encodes CASRGQLNTGELFF.

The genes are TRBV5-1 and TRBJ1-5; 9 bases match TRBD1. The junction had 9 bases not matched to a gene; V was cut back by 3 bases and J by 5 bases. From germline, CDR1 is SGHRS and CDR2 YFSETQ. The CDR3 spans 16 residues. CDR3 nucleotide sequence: TGCGCCAGCAGCTGGGGTCCGGGACAGGGTTATCAGCCCCAGCATTTT. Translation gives CASSWGPGQGYQPQHF.

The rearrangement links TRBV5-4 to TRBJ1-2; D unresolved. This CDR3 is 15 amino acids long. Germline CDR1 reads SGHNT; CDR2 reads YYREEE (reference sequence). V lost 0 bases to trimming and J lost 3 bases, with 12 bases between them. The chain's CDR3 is CASSLDRGSDYGYTF. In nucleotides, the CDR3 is TGTGCCAGCAGCTTGGATCGGGGATCGGACTATGGCTACACCTTC.

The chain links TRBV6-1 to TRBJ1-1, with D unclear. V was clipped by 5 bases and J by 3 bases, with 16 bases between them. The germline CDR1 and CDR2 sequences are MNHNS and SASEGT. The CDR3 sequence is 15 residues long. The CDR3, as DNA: TGTGCCAGCAGTTCCCTGGCGGGGTCGGACACTGAAGCTTTCTTT. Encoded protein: CASSSLAGSDTEAFF.

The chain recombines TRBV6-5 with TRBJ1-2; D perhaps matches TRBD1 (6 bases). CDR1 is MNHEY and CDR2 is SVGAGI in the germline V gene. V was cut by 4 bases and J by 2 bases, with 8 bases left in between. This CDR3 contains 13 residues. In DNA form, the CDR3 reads TGTGCCAGCAGTTTAGACAGGAACTATGGCTACACCTTC. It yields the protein CASSLDRNYGYTF.

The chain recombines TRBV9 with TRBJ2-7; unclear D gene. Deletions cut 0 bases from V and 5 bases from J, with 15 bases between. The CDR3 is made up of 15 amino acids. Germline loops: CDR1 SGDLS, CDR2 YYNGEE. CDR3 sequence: CASSVDGRLGHEQYF. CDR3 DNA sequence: TGTGCCAGCAGCGTAGACGGCAGGTTGGGCCACGAGCAGTACTTC.

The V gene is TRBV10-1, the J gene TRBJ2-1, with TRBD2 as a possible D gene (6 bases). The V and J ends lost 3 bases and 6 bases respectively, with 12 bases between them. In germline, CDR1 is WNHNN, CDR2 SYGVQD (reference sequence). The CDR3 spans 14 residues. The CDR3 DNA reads TGCGCCAGCAGTGATCCGGTGACTAGCAATGAGCAGTTCTTC. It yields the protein CASSDPVTSNEQFF.

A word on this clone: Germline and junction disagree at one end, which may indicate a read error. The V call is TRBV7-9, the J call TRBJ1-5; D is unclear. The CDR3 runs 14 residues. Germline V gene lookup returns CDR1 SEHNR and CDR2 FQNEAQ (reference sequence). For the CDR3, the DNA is TGTGCCAGCAGCCTAGCCGGTGCAAATCAGCCCCAGCATTTT. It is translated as CASSLAGANQPQHF.

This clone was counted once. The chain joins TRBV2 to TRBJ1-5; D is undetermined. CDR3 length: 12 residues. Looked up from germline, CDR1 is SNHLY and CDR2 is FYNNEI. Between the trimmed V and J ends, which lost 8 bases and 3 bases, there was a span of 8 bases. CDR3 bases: TGTGCCAGCCAAACAGCCAATCAGCCCCAGCATTTT. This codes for CASQTANQPQHF. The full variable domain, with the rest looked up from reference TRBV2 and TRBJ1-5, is EPEVTQTPSHQVTQMGQEVILRCVPISNHLYFYWYRQILGQKVEFLVSFYNNEISEKSEIFDDQFSVERPDGSNFTLKIRSTKLEDSAMYFCASQTANQPQHFGDGTRLSIL.

Here the CDR3 DNA reads TGTGCCAGCAGCTTGGATCTAACAGGGAGTCCCGGGGAGCTGTTTTTT. Amino acids: CASSLDLTGSPGELFF. The chain is built from TRBV5-4 and TRBJ2-2; TRBD1 is a possible D gene (6 bases). This CDR3 is built from 16 residues. Germline CDR1 and CDR2: SGHNT and YYREEE (reference sequence). V shed 0 bases and J shed 6 bases, with 15 bases lying between them.

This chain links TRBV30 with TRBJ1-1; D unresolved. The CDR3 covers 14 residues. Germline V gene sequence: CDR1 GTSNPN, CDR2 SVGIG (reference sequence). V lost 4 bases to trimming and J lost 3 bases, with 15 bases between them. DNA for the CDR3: TGTGCCTGGATTTCACCGGAGAGGGACACTGAAGCTTTCTTT. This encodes CAWISPERDTEAFF.

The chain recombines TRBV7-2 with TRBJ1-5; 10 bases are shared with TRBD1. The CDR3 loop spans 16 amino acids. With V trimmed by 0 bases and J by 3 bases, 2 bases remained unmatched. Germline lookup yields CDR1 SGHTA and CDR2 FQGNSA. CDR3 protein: CASSLAGTGVNQPQHF. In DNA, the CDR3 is TGTGCCAGCAGCTTAGCCGGGACAGGGGTCAATCAGCCCCAGCATTTT. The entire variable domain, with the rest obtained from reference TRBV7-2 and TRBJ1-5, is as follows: GAGVSQSPSNKVTEKGKDVELRCDPISGHTALYWYRQSLGQGLEFLIYFQGNSAPDKSGLPSDRFSAERTGGSVSTLTIQRTQQEDSAVYLCASSLAGTGVNQPQHFGDGTRLSIL.

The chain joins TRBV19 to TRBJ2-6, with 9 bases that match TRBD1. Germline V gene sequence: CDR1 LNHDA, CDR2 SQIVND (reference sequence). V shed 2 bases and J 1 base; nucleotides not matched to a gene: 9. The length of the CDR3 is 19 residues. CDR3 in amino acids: CASSITGTGRSSGANVLTF. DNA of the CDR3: TGTGCCAGTAGTATAACCGGGACAGGGCGTTCGTCTGGGGCCAACGTCCTGACTTTC.

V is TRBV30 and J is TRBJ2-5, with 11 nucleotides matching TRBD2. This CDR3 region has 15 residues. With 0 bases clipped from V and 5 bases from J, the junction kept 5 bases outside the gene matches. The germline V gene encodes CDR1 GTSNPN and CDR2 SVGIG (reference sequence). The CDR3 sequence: CAWSVTSGRLETQYF. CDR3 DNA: TGTGCCTGGAGTGTCACTAGCGGGAGACTGGAGACCCAGTACTTC.

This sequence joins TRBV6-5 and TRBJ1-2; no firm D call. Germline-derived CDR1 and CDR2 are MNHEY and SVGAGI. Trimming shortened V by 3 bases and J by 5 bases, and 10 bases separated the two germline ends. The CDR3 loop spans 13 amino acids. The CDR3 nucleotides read TGTGCCAGCAGTTATGAGGGAGGGTATGGCTACACCTTC. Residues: CASSYEGGYGYTF.

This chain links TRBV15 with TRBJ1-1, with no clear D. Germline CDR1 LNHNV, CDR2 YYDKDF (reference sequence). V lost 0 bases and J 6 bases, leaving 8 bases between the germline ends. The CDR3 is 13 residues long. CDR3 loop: CATSRDFLSEAFF. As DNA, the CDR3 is TGTGCCACCAGCAGAGATTTTCTTTCTGAAGCTTTCTTT.

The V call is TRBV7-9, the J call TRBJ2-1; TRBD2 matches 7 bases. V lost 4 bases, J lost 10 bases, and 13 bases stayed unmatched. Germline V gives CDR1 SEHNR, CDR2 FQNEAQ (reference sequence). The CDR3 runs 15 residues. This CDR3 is CASSSGLTSAGEQFF. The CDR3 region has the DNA TGTGCCAGCAGCTCCGGCTTAACTAGCGCTGGGGAGCAGTTCTTC.

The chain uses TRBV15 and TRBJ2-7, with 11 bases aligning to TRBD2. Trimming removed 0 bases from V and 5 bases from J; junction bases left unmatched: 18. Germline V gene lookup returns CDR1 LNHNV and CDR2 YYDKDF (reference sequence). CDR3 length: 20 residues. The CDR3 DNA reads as TGTGCCACCAGCAGAGATCGTCAGCTAGCGGGAGGCCCGAATGTCGACGAGCAGTACTTC. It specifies CATSRDRQLAGGPNVDEQYF.

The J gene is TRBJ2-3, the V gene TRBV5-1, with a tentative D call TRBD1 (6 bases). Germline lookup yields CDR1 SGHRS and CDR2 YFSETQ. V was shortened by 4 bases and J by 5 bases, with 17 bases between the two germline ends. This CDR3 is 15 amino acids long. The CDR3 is CASSLGTPHLDTQYF. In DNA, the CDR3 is TGCGCCAGCAGCCTCGGGACACCCCATCTAGATACGCAGTATTTT.

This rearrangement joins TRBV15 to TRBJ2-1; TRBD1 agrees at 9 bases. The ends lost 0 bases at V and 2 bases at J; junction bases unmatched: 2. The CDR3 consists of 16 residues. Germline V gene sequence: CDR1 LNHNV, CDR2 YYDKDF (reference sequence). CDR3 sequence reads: CATSRDNRGPYNEQFF. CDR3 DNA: TGTGCCACCAGCAGAGATAACAGGGGGCCCTACAATGAGCAGTTCTTC. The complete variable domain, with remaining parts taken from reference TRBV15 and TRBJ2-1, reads DAMVIQNPRYQVTQFGKPVTLSCSQTLNHNVMYWYQQKSSQAPKLLFHYYDKDFNNEADTPDNFQSRRPNTSFCFLDIRSPGLGDTAMYLCATSRDNRGPYNEQFFGPGTRLTVL.

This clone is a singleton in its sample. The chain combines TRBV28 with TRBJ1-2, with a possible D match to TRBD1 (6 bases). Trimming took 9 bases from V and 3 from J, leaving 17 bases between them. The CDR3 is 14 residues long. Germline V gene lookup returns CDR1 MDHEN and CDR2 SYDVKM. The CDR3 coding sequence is TGTGCCAGTGACCAACAGGGTGGGGACTATGGCTACACCTTC. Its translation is CASDQQGGDYGYTF.

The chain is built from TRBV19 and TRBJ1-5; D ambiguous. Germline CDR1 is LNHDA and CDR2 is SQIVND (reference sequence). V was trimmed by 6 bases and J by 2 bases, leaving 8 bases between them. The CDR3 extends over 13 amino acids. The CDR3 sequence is CASRPSGNQPQHF. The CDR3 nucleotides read TGTGCCAGTAGGCCCTCGGGCAATCAGCCCCAGCATTTT. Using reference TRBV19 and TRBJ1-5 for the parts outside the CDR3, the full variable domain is DGGITQSPKYLFRKEGQNVTLSCEQNLNHDAMYWYRQDPGQGLRLIYYSQIVNDFQKGDIAEGYSVSREKKESFPLTVTSAQKNPTAFYLCASRPSGNQPQHFGDGTRLSIL.

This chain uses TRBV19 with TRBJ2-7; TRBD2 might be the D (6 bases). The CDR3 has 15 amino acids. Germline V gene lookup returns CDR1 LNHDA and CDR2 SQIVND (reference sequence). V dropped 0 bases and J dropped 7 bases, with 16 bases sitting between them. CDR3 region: CASSIELGTAGEQYF. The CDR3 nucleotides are TGTGCCAGTAGTATAGAGCTTGGGACCGCGGGAGAGCAGTACTTC.

This CDR3 is CASSPRWGGDSYNEQFF. CDR3 sequence (DNA): TGTGCCAGCAGCCCGCGCTGGGGGGGGGACTCCTACAATGAGCAGTTCTTC. The genes are TRBV7-3 and TRBJ2-1, with 7 positions matching TRBD2. The trim removed 5 bases at V and 0 bases at J, leaving 10 bases unmatched. Per the germline V gene, CDR1 is SGHTA and CDR2 is FQGTGA. The CDR3 length is 17 residues.

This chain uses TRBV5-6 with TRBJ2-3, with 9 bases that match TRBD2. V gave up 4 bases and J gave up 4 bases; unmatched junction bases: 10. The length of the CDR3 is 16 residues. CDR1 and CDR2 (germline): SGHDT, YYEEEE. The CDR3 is CASSPSVSGSADTQYF. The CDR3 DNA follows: TGTGCCAGCAGCCCTTCAGTTAGCGGGAGCGCAGATACGCAGTATTTT.

This CDR3 reads CASSLAGTGNTDTQYF. CDR3 nucleotide sequence: TGTGCCAGCAGCTTAGCCGGGACAGGGAACACAGATACGCAGTATTTT. The chain combines TRBV7-6 with TRBJ2-3, with 9 bases identical to TRBD1. The germline CDR1 and CDR2 sequences are SGHVS and FNYEAQ. Germline trimming cut 0 bases from V and 2 bases from J; bases unmatched to any gene: 3. The CDR3 runs to 16 residues.